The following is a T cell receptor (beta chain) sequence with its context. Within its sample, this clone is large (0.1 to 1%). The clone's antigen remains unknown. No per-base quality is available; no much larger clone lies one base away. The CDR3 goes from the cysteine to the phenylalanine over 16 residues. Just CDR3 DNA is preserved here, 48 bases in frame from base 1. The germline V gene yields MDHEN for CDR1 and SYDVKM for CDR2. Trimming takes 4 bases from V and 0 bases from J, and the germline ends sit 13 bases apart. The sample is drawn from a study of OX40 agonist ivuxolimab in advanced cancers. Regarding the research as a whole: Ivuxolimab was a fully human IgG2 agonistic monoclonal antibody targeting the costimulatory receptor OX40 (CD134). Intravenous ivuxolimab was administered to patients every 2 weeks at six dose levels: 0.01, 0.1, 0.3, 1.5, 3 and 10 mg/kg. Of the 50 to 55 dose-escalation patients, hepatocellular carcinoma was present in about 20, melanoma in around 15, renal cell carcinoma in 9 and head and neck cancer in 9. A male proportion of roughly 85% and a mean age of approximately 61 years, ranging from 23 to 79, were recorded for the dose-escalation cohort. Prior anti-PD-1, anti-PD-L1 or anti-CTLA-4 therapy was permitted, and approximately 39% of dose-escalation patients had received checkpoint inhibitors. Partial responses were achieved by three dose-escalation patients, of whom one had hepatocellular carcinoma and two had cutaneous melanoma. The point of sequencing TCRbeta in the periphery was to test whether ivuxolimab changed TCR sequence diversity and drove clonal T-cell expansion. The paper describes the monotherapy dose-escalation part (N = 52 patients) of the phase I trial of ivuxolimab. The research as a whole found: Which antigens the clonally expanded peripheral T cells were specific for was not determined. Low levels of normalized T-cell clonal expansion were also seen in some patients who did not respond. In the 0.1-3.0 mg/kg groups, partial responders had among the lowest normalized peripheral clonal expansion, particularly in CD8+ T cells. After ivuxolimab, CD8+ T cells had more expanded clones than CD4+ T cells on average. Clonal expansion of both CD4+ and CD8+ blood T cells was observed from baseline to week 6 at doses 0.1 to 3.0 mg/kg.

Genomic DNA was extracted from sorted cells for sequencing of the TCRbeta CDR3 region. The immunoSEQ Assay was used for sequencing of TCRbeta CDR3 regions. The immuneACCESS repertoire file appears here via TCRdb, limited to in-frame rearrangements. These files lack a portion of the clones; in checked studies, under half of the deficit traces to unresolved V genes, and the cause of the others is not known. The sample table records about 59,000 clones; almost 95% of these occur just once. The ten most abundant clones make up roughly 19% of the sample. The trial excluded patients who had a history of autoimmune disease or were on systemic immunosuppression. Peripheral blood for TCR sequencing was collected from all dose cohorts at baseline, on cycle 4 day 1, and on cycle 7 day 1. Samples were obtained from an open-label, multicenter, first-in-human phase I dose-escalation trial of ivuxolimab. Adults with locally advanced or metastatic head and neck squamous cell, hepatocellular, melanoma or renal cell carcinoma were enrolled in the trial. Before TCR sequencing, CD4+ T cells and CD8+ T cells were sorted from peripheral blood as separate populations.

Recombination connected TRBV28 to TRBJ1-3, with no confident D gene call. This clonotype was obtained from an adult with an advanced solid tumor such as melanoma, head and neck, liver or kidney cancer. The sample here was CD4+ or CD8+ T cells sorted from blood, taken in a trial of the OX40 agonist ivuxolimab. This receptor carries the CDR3 CASSSQQGISGNTIYF. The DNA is TGTGCCAGCAGTTCACAACAAGGGATCTCTGGAAACACCATATATTTT. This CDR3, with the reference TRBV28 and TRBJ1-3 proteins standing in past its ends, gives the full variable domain DVKVTQSSRYLVKRTGEKVFLECVQDMDHENMFWYRQDPGLGLRLIYFSYDVKMKEKGDIPEGYSVSREKKERFSLILESASTNQTSMYLCASSSQQGISGNTIYFGEGSWLTVV.